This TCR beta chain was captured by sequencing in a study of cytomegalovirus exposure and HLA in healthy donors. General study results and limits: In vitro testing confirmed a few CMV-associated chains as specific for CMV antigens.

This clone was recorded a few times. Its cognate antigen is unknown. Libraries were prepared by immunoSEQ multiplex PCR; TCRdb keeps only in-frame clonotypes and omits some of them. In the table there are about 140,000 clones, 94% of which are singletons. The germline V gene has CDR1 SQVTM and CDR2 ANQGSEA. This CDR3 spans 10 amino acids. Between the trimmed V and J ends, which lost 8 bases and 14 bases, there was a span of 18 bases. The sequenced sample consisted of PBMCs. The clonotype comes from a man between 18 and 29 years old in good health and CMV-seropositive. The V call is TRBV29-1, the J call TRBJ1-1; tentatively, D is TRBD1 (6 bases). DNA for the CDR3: TGCAGCTATCGGGGCAGGGGAACATTCTTT. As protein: CSYRGRGTFF.